The 12 T cell receptor beta chains listed next were all sequenced from one sample in a study of T cell responses to AZD1222 COVID-19 vaccine (dated by TCRdb to the early 2020s). The sample's time point label is to be understood as: baseline before first vaccination. Libraries came from the immunoSEQ multiplex PCR assay. TCRdb re-hosts the immuneACCESS table, in-frame sequences only. Its copies lack some clones; in the studies checked, an unresolved V gene accounts for under half of them, and the cause for the rest is not known. The sample includes around 150,000 clones, with roughly 92% observed a single time. About 4.8% of the sample goes to the ten largest clones. The material sequenced was peripheral blood, taken on day 0 of AZD1222 vaccination. The receptors shown here come from an adult in good health.

The rearrangement links TRBV28 to TRBJ1-2; 9 bases are shared with TRBD1. CDR1 MDHEN and CDR2 SYDVKM come from the germline V gene. The V and J ends lost 5 bases and 1 base, in that order; junction bases with no gene match: 2. This CDR3 has 14 amino acids. The CDR3 DNA is TGTGCCAGCAGTATGGACAGGGGTAACTATGGCTACACCTTC. Translating it yields CASSMDRGNYGYTF.

The gene calls are TRBV3-1 (or the pseudogene TRBV3-2) and TRBJ1-1, with D possibly TRBD1 on 5 matching bases. From germline, CDR1 is LGHDT and CDR2 YNNKEL (reference sequence). V was shortened by 4 bases and J by 8 bases, with 17 bases between the two germline ends. The CDR3 runs to 14 residues. Written as DNA, the CDR3 is TGTGCCAGCAGCCGGCGGGAAGTCCGGACAGAAGCTTTCTTT. Protein: CASSRREVRTEAFF.

The V gene is TRBV2, the J gene TRBJ1-1, with 8 nucleotides matching TRBD1. The CDR3 length is 15 residues. V shed 3 bases and J 3 bases; nucleotides not matched to a gene: 6. Looked up from germline, CDR1 is SNHLY and CDR2 is FYNNEI. In DNA form, the CDR3 reads TGTGCCAGCAGTGAGAGGACAGGGCGGGACACTGAAGCTTTCTTT. This sequence encodes CASSERTGRDTEAFF. The variable domain in full, completed from reference TRBV2 and TRBJ1-1, reads EPEVTQTPSHQVTQMGQEVILRCVPISNHLYFYWYRQILGQKVEFLVSFYNNEISEKSEIFDDQFSVERPDGSNFTLKIRSTKLEDSAMYFCASSERTGRDTEAFFGQGTRLTVV.

The gene calls are TRBV5-4 and TRBJ2-1, with 9 bases identical to TRBD1. Germline V gene data show CDR1 as SGHNT and CDR2 as YYREEE (reference sequence). The CDR3 extends over 15 amino acids. V trimming: 6 bases; J trimming: 6 bases; junction bases outside the gene matches: 10. DNA of the CDR3: TGTGCCAGCACCGATTCCGGGACAGGGTTCAATGAGCAGTTCTTC. Translated, it gives CASTDSGTGFNEQFF.

The chain employs TRBV19 and TRBJ1-5; TRBD1 agrees at 10 bases. CDR3 length: 21 residues. After removal of 3 bases from V and 0 bases from J, the junction contained 17 bases not matched to a gene. The germline V gene encodes CDR1 LNHDA and CDR2 SQIVND (reference sequence). CDR3 bases: TGTGCCAGTAGTATTGGAATGGGTTCGGGACAGGGGCCGTATAGCAATCAGCCCCAGCATTTT. Its translation: CASSIGMGSGQGPYSNQPQHF.

This chain uses TRBV25-1 with TRBJ1-1, with 7 bases that match TRBD1. Germline CDR1 MGHDK, CDR2 SYGVNS. J lost 1 base, V lost 3 bases, and 2 bases had no gene match. CDR3 length: 14 residues. CDR3 sequence (DNA): TGTGCCAGCAGTGACCGGGACAGGAACACTGAAGCTTTCTTT. Its translation: CASSDRDRNTEAFF.

This clone was found a few times. This rearrangement joins TRBV19 to TRBJ1-5; tentatively, D is TRBD1 (5 bases). V lost 2 bases and J 5 bases, leaving 10 bases between the germline ends. The germline V gene encodes CDR1 LNHDA and CDR2 SQIVND (reference sequence). The CDR3 spans 14 residues. The CDR3 DNA sequence: TGTGCCAGTAGTATATCAGGGCGCGATCAGCCCCAGCATTTT. It translates to CASSISGRDQPQHF.

V gene TRBV13 combines with J gene TRBJ2-7; D remains ambiguous. Germline CDR1 reads PRHDT; CDR2 reads FYEKMQ (reference sequence). The CDR3 has 13 amino acids. The V end was cut by 2 bases, the J end by 5 bases, with 10 bases between. The DNA of the CDR3 is TGTGCCAGCAGCTTATCTAGGTTTGACGAGCAGTACTTC. Translation gives CASSLSRFDEQYF.

The J gene is TRBJ1-6, the V gene TRBV27, with TRBD1 as a possible D gene (5 bases). The CDR3 extends over 13 amino acids. The V end lost 4 bases, the J end lost 10 bases, and 11 bases lay between the germline ends. Looked up from germline, CDR1 is MNHEY and CDR2 is SMNVEV (reference sequence). CDR3 amino acids: CASSSNWGSPLHF. DNA of the CDR3: TGTGCCAGCAGTTCCAATTGGGGGTCACCCCTCCACTTT.

The chain has TRBV7-2 and TRBJ2-2; no clear D gene. Germline V gene sequence: CDR1 SGHTA, CDR2 FQGNSA. This CDR3 comprises 15 residues. Trimming stripped 0 bases from V and 2 bases from J, with 7 bases between. CDR3 bases: TGTGCCAGCAGCTTAGCAGGGATAAACACCGGGGAGCTGTTTTTT. Its translation: CASSLAGINTGELFF. The full variable domain, completed using reference TRBV7-2 and TRBJ2-2, is GAGVSQSPSNKVTEKGKDVELRCDPISGHTALYWYRQSLGQGLEFLIYFQGNSAPDKSGLPSDRFSAERTGGSVSTLTIQRTQQEDSAVYLCASSLAGINTGELFFGEGSRLTVL.

This clone occurred once. This chain uses TRBV28 with TRBJ2-7, with D perhaps TRBD1 (6 bases). The CDR3 is 12 residues long. CDR1 and CDR2 from the germline V gene are MDHEN and SYDVKM. The germline V and J ends were trimmed by 6 bases and 2 bases, with 8 bases remaining between them. CDR3 DNA: TGTGCCAGCAGCCCAGGGGCCTACGAGCAGTACTTC. It specifies CASSPGAYEQYF. Drawing the rest from reference TRBV28 and TRBJ2-7, the complete variable domain is DVKVTQSSRYLVKRTGEKVFLECVQDMDHENMFWYRQDPGLGLRLIYFSYDVKMKEKGDIPEGYSVSREKKERFSLILESASTNQTSMYLCASSPGAYEQYFGPGTRLTVT.

The rearrangement links TRBV7-9 to TRBJ2-7, with 10 bases that match TRBD1. The CDR3 runs to 14 residues. V shed 5 bases, J shed 5 bases, and the junction held 6 bases outside the gene matches. Germline loops: CDR1 SEHNR, CDR2 FQNEAQ (reference sequence). CDR3 in amino acids: CASSPGQGIHEQYF. In DNA form, the CDR3 reads TGTGCCAGCAGCCCGGGACAGGGGATCCACGAGCAGTACTTC.